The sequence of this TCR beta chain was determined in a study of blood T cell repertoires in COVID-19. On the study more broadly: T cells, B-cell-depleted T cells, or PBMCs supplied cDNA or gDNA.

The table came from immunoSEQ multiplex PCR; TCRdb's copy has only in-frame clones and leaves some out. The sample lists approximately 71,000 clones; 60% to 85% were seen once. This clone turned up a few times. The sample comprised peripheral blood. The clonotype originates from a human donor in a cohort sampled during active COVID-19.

The CDR3 protein is CASSGTSSGELFF. The CDR3 DNA sequence: TGTGCCAGCAGCGGGACTAGCTCCGGGGAGCTGTTTTTT. V usage is TRBV9 and J usage is TRBJ2-2; 8 nucleotides align to TRBD2. The CDR3 is 13 residues long. Germline-derived CDR1 and CDR2 are SGDLS and YYNGEE. V was clipped by 3 bases and J by 6 bases; unmatched bases: 1.